The 20 T cell receptor beta chains listed next were all sequenced from one sample in a study of shared clonotypes between healthy human individuals. Clones were sequenced by immunoSEQ multiplex PCR, and TCRdb holds only the in-frame ones, with some missing. The sample contains 2,500,000 or so clones, approximately 90% of which appear only once. Source material: naive CD4+ T cells from PBMCs. Subset denoted: CD45RA+ positively selected. The origin of the receptors is a young man in good health. Some clones in this sample may be carry-over from other donors' samples.

This chain joins TRBV4-3 and TRBJ2-7; D is undetermined. The CDR3 spans 14 residues. Germline CDR1 LGHNA, CDR2 YSLEER. V lost 1 base to trimming and J lost 4 bases, with 11 bases between them. In nucleotides, the CDR3 is TGCGCCAGCAGCCAAGCAGGCAGTCTTTACGAGCAGTACTTC. It is translated as CASSQAGSLYEQYF.

The CDR3 bases are TGTGCCAGCAGCTGGGGACTAGCGGCGGGCGAGCAGTACTTC. This codes for CASSWGLAAGEQYF. The chain is built from TRBV5-8 and TRBJ2-7; 11 bases are shared with TRBD2. CDR3 size: 14 residues. Germline V lookup: CDR1 SGHTS, CDR2 YDEGEE. Trimming at V came to 3 bases and at J to 6 bases, leaving 5 bases not matched to a gene. The full variable domain, rest sourced from reference TRBV5-8 and TRBJ2-7, is EAGVTQSPTHLIKTRGQQATLRCSPISGHTSVYWYQQALGLGLQFLLWYDEGEERNRGNFPPRFSGRQFPNYSSELNVNALELEDSALYLCASSWGLAAGEQYFGPGTRLTVT.

The genes are TRBV15 and TRBJ1-2; D gene uncertain. Trimming shortened V by 4 bases and J by 4 bases, and 10 bases separated the two germline ends. Germline CDR1 reads LNHNV; CDR2 reads YYDKDF (reference sequence). The CDR3 is 13 amino acids. The CDR3 is CATSNIRGYGYTF. The CDR3 nucleotides read TGTGCCACCAGCAACATCCGGGGCTATGGCTACACCTTC.

The chain has TRBV2 and TRBJ1-3; D is undetermined. There are 15 residues in the CDR3. The V and J ends lost 5 bases and 4 bases respectively, with 15 bases between them. Looked up from germline, CDR1 is SNHLY and CDR2 is FYNNEI. The CDR3 coding sequence is TGTGCCAGCAGTATGACAAGACCAAGGGGAAACACCATATATTTT. Translated: CASSMTRPRGNTIYF.

The rearrangement uses TRBV29-1 and TRBJ1-4; 10 bases align to TRBD1. The CDR3 is made up of 16 amino acids. The germline V gene encodes CDR1 SQVTM and CDR2 ANQGSEA. V lost 7 bases to trimming and J lost 8 bases; unmatched junction nucleotides: 16. CDR3 loop: CSATSRDRGWEEKLFF. DNA for the CDR3: TGCAGCGCCACGTCCCGGGACAGGGGCTGGGAAGAAAAACTGTTTTTT.

This clone came up a few times. The genes are TRBV28 and TRBJ1-1; TRBD1 is a possible D gene (5 bases). The CDR3 sequence is 13 residues long. The germline CDR1 and CDR2 sequences are MDHEN and SYDVKM. V shed 6 bases and J shed 7 bases, with 15 bases lying between them. This CDR3 reads CASSSGQGVEAFF. DNA for the CDR3: TGTGCCAGCAGCTCGGGGCAGGGCGTTGAAGCTTTCTTT. Together with reference TRBV28 and TRBJ1-1, the CDR3 gives the full variable domain: DVKVTQSSRYLVKRTGEKVFLECVQDMDHENMFWYRQDPGLGLRLIYFSYDVKMKEKGDIPEGYSVSREKKERFSLILESASTNQTSMYLCASSSGQGVEAFFGQGTRLTVV.

This clone was seen only once. This chain links TRBV19 with TRBJ2-4, with 9 bases lining up with TRBD1. The CDR3 has 15 amino acids. With V trimmed by 6 bases and J by 4 bases, 7 bases remained unmatched. The germline V gene has CDR1 LNHDA and CDR2 SQIVND (reference sequence). CDR3 amino acids: CASSSSGTGKNIQYF. In nucleotides, the CDR3 is TGTGCCAGTAGCTCTTCCGGGACAGGGAAAAACATTCAGTACTTC. The full variable domain, rest sourced from reference TRBV19 and TRBJ2-4, is DGGITQSPKYLFRKEGQNVTLSCEQNLNHDAMYWYRQDPGQGLRLIYYSQIVNDFQKGDIAEGYSVSREKKESFPLTVTSAQKNPTAFYLCASSSSGTGKNIQYFGAGTRLSVL.

V and J are TRBV28 and TRBJ2-1; D is ambiguous. Germline values: CDR1 MDHEN, CDR2 SYDVKM. The CDR3 consists of 12 residues. The V end was cut by 6 bases, the J end by 7 bases, with 10 bases between. The CDR3, as DNA: TGTGCCAGCAGCCGTAGTGTTAATGAGCAGTTCTTC. Amino acid sequence: CASSRSVNEQFF.

V and J are TRBV5-1 and TRBJ1-2; no clear D. The V and J ends lost 4 bases and 0 bases respectively, with 13 bases between them. Germline CDR1 is SGHRS and CDR2 is YFSETQ. The CDR3 loop spans 15 amino acids. The CDR3 here is CASSPGLPSNYGYTF. The CDR3 DNA sequence: TGCGCCAGCAGCCCGGGCCTTCCTTCTAACTATGGCTACACCTTC.

The genes are TRBV28 and TRBJ1-3; D remains ambiguous. V shed 7 bases and J shed 4 bases, with 17 bases lying between them. The V gene's germline CDR1 is MDHEN and CDR2 SYDVKM. The CDR3 is made up of 15 amino acids. CDR3 nucleotides: TGTGCCAGCACCGAACTGCTGGGCGGAGGAAACACCATATATTTT. Amino acid sequence: CASTELLGGGNTIYF. The full variable domain, in which reference TRBV28 and TRBJ1-3 provide the parts outside the CDR3, is DVKVTQSSRYLVKRTGEKVFLECVQDMDHENMFWYRQDPGLGLRLIYFSYDVKMKEKGDIPEGYSVSREKKERFSLILESASTNQTSMYLCASTELLGGGNTIYFGEGSWLTVV.

Regarding this clone: Other DNA sequences in this sample translate to the same CDR3. This chain connects TRBV5-1 to TRBJ2-1; 9 bases map to TRBD2. There are 15 residues in the CDR3. Germline CDR1 and CDR2: SGHRS and YFSETQ. Trimming removed 7 bases from V and 4 bases from J; junction bases left unmatched: 9. CDR3: CASSLGAGGYNEQFF. The CDR3 DNA reads as TGCGCCAGCTCTTTGGGGGCGGGAGGGTACAATGAGCAGTTCTTC.

The chain uses TRBV15 and TRBJ2-5; D is unresolved. The V end was cut by 8 bases, the J end by 3 bases, with 13 bases between. In germline, CDR1 is LNHNV, CDR2 YYDKDF (reference sequence). There are 13 residues in the CDR3. DNA of the CDR3: TGTGCCACCCTAAGTGGCTCGAAAGAGACCCAGTACTTC. Protein sequence: CATLSGSKETQYF. The whole variable domain, remainder taken from reference TRBV15 and TRBJ2-5, is DAMVIQNPRYQVTQFGKPVTLSCSQTLNHNVMYWYQQKSSQAPKLLFHYYDKDFNNEADTPDNFQSRRPNTSFCFLDIRSPGLGDTAMYLCATLSGSKETQYFGPGTRLLVL.

In this sample, this clone turned up once. This chain connects TRBV19 to TRBJ2-5; tentative D call: TRBD1 (5 bases). In germline, CDR1 is LNHDA, CDR2 SQIVND (reference sequence). The CDR3 has 14 residues. V shed 6 bases and J shed 2 bases, with 13 bases lying between them. The CDR3 coding sequence is TGTGCCAGTAGCAGGCGACAGCCACAAGAGACCCAGTACTTC. This codes for CASSRRQPQETQYF. The entire variable domain, with the rest obtained from reference TRBV19 and TRBJ2-5, is as follows: DGGITQSPKYLFRKEGQNVTLSCEQNLNHDAMYWYRQDPGQGLRLIYYSQIVNDFQKGDIAEGYSVSREKKESFPLTVTSAQKNPTAFYLCASSRRQPQETQYFGPGTRLLVL.

The chain has TRBV7-2 and TRBJ2-2; no firm D call. The V end was cut by 4 bases, the J end by 5 bases, with 17 bases between. Germline V gene lookup returns CDR1 SGHTA and CDR2 FQGNSA. The CDR3 runs to 16 residues. CDR3 in amino acids: CASSSARILGTGELFF. In DNA form, the CDR3 reads TGTGCCAGCAGCTCGGCCCGAATTCTAGGTACCGGGGAGCTGTTTTTT.

This clone was counted once. J is TRBJ2-5 and V is TRBV14; D possibly corresponds to TRBD2 (5 bases). V gave up 1 base and J gave up 1 base, with 13 bases separating them. The germline gives CDR1 SGHDN, CDR2 FVKESK. The CDR3 covers 16 residues. CDR3 in amino acids: CASSQVGEPFQETQYF. As DNA, the CDR3 is TGTGCCAGCAGCCAAGTCGGGGAGCCCTTCCAAGAGACCCAGTACTTC.

The CDR3 bases are TGTGCCAGCTCACCACCGTCGGGCGGGAGGGCCCCCGATACGCAGTATTTT. Residues: CASSPPSGGRAPDTQYF. The chain links TRBV18 to TRBJ2-3, with 9 bases lining up with TRBD2. The V and J ends lost 0 bases and 6 bases, in that order; junction bases with no gene match: 10. The CDR3 has 17 amino acids. Per the germline V gene, CDR1 is KGHSH and CDR2 is LQKENI.

To note about this clone: The same CDR3 can be traced to other DNA sequences in this sample. The rearrangement links TRBV7-3 to TRBJ2-1, with 10 bases that match TRBD2. The CDR3 contains 15 residues. J gave up 4 bases and V 2 bases, and 2 bases lay outside the gene matches. Per the germline V gene, CDR1 is SGHTA and CDR2 is FQGTGA. The CDR3 DNA follows: TGTGCCAGCAGCTTACTAGCGGGGGTATACAATGAGCAGTTCTTC. Its protein product is CASSLLAGVYNEQFF.

The chain links TRBV19 to TRBJ1-5, with a tentative D call TRBD1 (5 bases). The CDR3 sequence is 15 residues long. Germline assignment: CDR1 LNHDA and CDR2 SQIVND (reference sequence). V lost 7 bases to trimming and J lost 4 bases, with 17 bases between them. The CDR3 loop is CASTIEGIPNQPQHF. The CDR3 DNA reads TGTGCCAGTACAATCGAGGGGATACCGAATCAGCCCCAGCATTTT. Combining the CDR3 with reference TRBV19 and TRBJ1-5 gives the whole variable domain DGGITQSPKYLFRKEGQNVTLSCEQNLNHDAMYWYRQDPGQGLRLIYYSQIVNDFQKGDIAEGYSVSREKKESFPLTVTSAQKNPTAFYLCASTIEGIPNQPQHFGDGTRLSIL.

The V gene is TRBV7-9, the J gene TRBJ1-1; TRBD1 agrees at 7 bases. The germline CDR1 and CDR2 sequences are SEHNR and FQNEAQ (reference sequence). This CDR3 comprises 14 residues. With V trimmed by 6 bases and J by 0 bases, 4 bases remained unmatched. The CDR3, as DNA: TGTGCCAGCAGGGAGACAGGGATGAACACTGAAGCTTTCTTT. It translates to CASRETGMNTEAFF.

The chain joins TRBV19 to TRBJ2-7, with 8 bases matching TRBD1. Per germline, CDR1 LNHDA and CDR2 SQIVND (reference sequence). This CDR3 is 15 amino acids long. Trimming at V came to 5 bases and at J to 2 bases, leaving 8 bases not matched to a gene. The CDR3 protein is CASSAQTGVPYEQYF. Here the CDR3 DNA reads TGTGCCAGTAGTGCCCAGACAGGGGTACCCTACGAGCAGTACTTC. The full variable domain, rest sourced from reference TRBV19 and TRBJ2-7, is DGGITQSPKYLFRKEGQNVTLSCEQNLNHDAMYWYRQDPGQGLRLIYYSQIVNDFQKGDIAEGYSVSREKKESFPLTVTSAQKNPTAFYLCASSAQTGVPYEQYFGPGTRLTVT.